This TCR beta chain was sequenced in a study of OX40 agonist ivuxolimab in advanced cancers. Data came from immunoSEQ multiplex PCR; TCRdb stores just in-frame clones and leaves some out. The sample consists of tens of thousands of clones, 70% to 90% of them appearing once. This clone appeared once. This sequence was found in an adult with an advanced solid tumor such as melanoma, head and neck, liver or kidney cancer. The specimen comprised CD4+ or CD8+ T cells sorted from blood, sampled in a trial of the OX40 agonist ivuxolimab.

Here the CDR3 DNA reads TGTGCCAGCAGCTTGGGGACCGCTCGAGGGGAGGAAAAACTGTTTTTT. Amino acids: CASSLGTARGEEKLFF. This chain links TRBV5-6 with TRBJ1-4; a possible D gene is TRBD1 (5 bases). The V gene lost 0 bases and the J gene lost 8 bases, with 17 bases spanning the gap. The CDR3 loop spans 16 amino acids. Looked up from germline, CDR1 is SGHDT and CDR2 is YYEEEE.